The present entry profiles one T cell receptor (beta chain) with its context. This specimen belongs to a study of cytomegalovirus exposure and HLA in healthy donors. Between the trimmed V and J ends, which lost 4 bases and 2 bases, there was a span of 11 bases. Per the germline V gene, CDR1 is LNHDA and CDR2 is SQIVND (reference sequence). This CDR3 has 14 amino acids. A multiplex PCR was run with 60 Vbeta primers and 13 Jbeta primers. TCRdb's table, derived via immunoSEQ multiplex PCR, lists solely in-frame clones and lacks some. The sample lists 99,000 or so clones, 69% occurring once. The clonotype was recovered from a man under 40 in good health and CMV-seronegative. The sequenced sample was PBMCs. The V call is TRBV19, the J call TRBJ2-5, with D perhaps TRBD2 (5 bases). The CDR3 DNA is TGTGCCAGTAGTACTAGCAAGACGCAAGAGACCCAGTACTTC. Translated: CASSTSKTQETQYF.